What follows is one TCR beta chain and its context. Repertoires were generated with immunoSEQ multiplex PCR, while TCRdb's copy carries only in-frame clones and drops some. This sample has 150,000 to 180,000 clones, with 70% to 85% found just once. This sample was taken from a study of blood T cell repertoires in COVID-19. This CDR3 has 13 residues. The germline V and J ends were trimmed by 5 bases and 1 base, with 5 bases remaining between them. Germline V gene data show CDR1 as SNHLY and CDR2 as FYNNEI. What was sequenced was peripheral blood. The sequence came from a man between 60 and 75 years old with COVID-19, enrolled during active disease. The V and J genes are TRBV2 and TRBJ2-2; D gene uncertain. CDR3: CASSRENTGELFF. CDR3 nucleotide sequence: TGTGCCAGCAGTAGAGAGAACACCGGGGAGCTGTTTTTT.